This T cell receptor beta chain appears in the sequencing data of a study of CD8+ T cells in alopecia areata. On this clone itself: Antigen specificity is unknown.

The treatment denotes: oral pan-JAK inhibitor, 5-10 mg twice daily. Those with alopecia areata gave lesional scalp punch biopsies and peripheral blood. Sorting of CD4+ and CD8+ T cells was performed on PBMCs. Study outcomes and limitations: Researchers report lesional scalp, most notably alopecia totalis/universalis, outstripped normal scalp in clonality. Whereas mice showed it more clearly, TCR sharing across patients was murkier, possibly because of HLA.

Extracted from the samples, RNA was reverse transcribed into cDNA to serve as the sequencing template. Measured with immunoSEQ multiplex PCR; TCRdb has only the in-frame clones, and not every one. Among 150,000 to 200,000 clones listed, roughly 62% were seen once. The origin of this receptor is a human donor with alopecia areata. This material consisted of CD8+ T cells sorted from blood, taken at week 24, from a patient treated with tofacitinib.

The chain's CDR3 is CASSPPGQPQHF. The CDR3 nucleotides read TGTGCCAGCAGCCCTCCGGGGCAGCCCCAGCATTTT. The chain combines TRBV7-9 with TRBJ1-5; no reliable D call. The CDR3 length is 12 residues. V was pared by 5 bases and J by 7 bases, with 9 bases between. Germline V gene data show CDR1 as SEHNR and CDR2 as FQNEAQ (reference sequence).